This TCR beta chain was obtained from a study of cytomegalovirus exposure and HLA in healthy donors listed by TCRdb under 2017. Concerning the study at large: An earlier analysis of approximately 640 of the donors reported roughly 300 Gb of sequence data and roughly 110 million unique TCR beta sequences from around 200 million T cells. An early release covering roughly 640 HLA-typed donors comprised about 300 gigabases of sequencing data and some 79 million unique TCR sequences. Of the roughly 400 genotyped donors, 75% to 85% were placed in the genetic ancestry cluster associated with self-reported Caucasian donors. The study aimed to test whether signatures of past pathogen exposure could be identified by cataloging public T cell receptors. The study used immunosequencing to profile the T cell repertoires of several hundred subjects and linked those repertoires to cytomegalovirus serostatus. Besides the first cohort of 666 subjects, a separate validation cohort made up of 120 different subjects was used. High-throughput TCR immunosequencing, statistical association of individual TCRs with disease status, and machine learning were combined to predict cytomegalovirus infection status. To study patterns of TCR occurrence, a later analysis re-analyzed previously published TCR beta repertoires from just over 650 donors and added high-resolution HLA genotyping. Rather than using new phenotypic data, the later analysis identified candidate immune exposures from TCR beta sequences and from how often those sequences occurred across donors. In an earlier analysis of more than 550 of the donors, high-throughput TCR beta sequencing was used to judge whether each TCR beta V gene segment behaved as functional or pseudogenic. Alongside the repertoire data, information on donor age, sex, ethnicity and CMV serostatus was compiled. A later genetic analysis used genome-wide SNP genotypes for about three fifths of the 666 donors, treating that subset as a discovery cohort. Every repertoire in the discovery cohort had been generated on one and the same sequencing platform. HLA typing covered class I and class II loci at four-digit resolution. Typing coverage differed by locus: A, B, C, DRB1 and DQB1 were typed in about 629-640 donors, DQA1 in 500 to 550, DPA1 in 606, and DPB1 in just under 490. Four to six DR-DQ haplotypes were handled as single units for association and clustering, since linkage in the cohort was strong. On average, about 240,000 unique TCR beta nucleotide sequences were sequenced per donor among some 420 genotyped donors of the cohort, with roughly 18% of those sequences being non-productive.

The cohort comprised 670 or so healthy bone marrow donors. Cohort members were all nominally healthy when sampled, although unrecorded immune exposures were likely present. The donor was CMV seronegative and belonged to the group of 380 or so seronegative cohort members. A peripheral blood sample was provided by each donor, and peripheral blood mononuclear cells were used for TCR beta sequencing. The Qiagen DNeasy Blood Extraction Kit was used to extract genomic DNA from the blood cell samples. In the case of this clone: Its antigen remains undetermined. No per-base quality is available; no much larger clone lies one base away.

CDR1 KGHSH and CDR2 LQKENI are derived from the germline V gene. V lost 3 bases and J lost 7 bases, and the count of bases not matched to a germline gene is 10. The CDR3 contains 15 residues, cysteine and phenylalanine counted. Solely the CDR3 DNA is kept, with 45 bases framed from the first base. Library generation was performed with the immunoSEQ multiplex PCR assay. For the multiplex PCR, a mixture combining 60 forward primers for TCR Vbeta segments and 13 reverse primers for TCR Jbeta segments was used. Amplification of the CDR3 region of rearranged TCR beta genes was performed with a multiplex PCR assay on genomic DNA. The amplified TCR beta libraries were sequenced on the Illumina HiSeq System as 87-base-pair reads. Regarding the original processing steps: A later analysis tallied tens of millions of unique TCR beta chains across the approximately 670 repertoires, and 10 million to 11 million of those chains were shared by two or more donors. Raw reads were error-corrected and collapsed into unique sequences by a nearest-neighbor algorithm in which closely related sequences were merged to remove PCR and sequencing errors. To assign V, D and J gene segments, CDR3 sequences were aligned to IMGT reference sequences. Each retained sequence needed at least a six-nucleotide match to both a V gene segment and a J gene segment. A rearrangement counted as productive if the CDR3 had no stop codons and remained in frame with V and J, and every other rearrangement counted as non-productive. Following IMGT convention, CDR3 was defined as the stretch from the second conserved V-encoded cysteine to the conserved J-encoded phenylalanine. Sequences without an unambiguous match to a single V gene segment were excluded from the earlier analysis of almost 600 of the donors. In an earlier analysis of almost 600 of the donors, a V segment was called functional when productive rearrangements were above 56.7%, and segregating when the standard deviation between donors exceeded 5%. A statistical classification framework was built to diagnose cytomegalovirus status from the catalog of TCR beta chain sequences. V and J gene assignment, in a later analysis, came from comparing TCR nucleotide sequences with IMGT/GENE-DB human TR gene sequences. A later analysis assigned CDR3 sequences and most-parsimonious VDJ recombination scenarios with the TCRdist pipeline. In a later analysis, each TCR beta chain was defined by its CDR3 amino acid sequence together with its V-gene family, and reads without a unique V-gene family were excluded. To address suspected cross-contamination and a sequencing artifact, a later analysis removed 592 highly shared, low-generation-probability nucleotide sequences. In a later analysis, a clonal expansion index for each public chain was calculated from normalized within-repertoire ranks of inferred template counts. Generation probabilities in a later analysis came from a VDJ recombination model fitted to out-of-frame rearrangements, and those results were checked against IGoR. In a later analysis, hypergeometric tests were used to score TCR-TCR, TCR-HLA and TCR-CMV co-occurrence, with a repertoire-size bias correction applied to TCR pairs. In a later analysis, false discovery rates were estimated by permuting HLA or CMV assignments 20 times. In a later analysis, co-occurring TCRs were grouped using DBSCAN, and TCRdist sequence similarity was added for clustering within HLA-allele-positive subsets. For co-occurrence clustering, repertoires with fewer than 30,000 or more than 120,000 public chains were excluded, along with 5 or 6 repertoires with anomalous nucleotide sharing. This is the immuneACCESS table as TCRdb keeps it, with only in-frame sequences that have V and J called. A part of the clones is gone; compared with another copy, unresolved V genes explain less than half, and the rest is unexplained. D and trimming come from the DNA, and the V and J calls and clone size come from that table. The sample table lists about 130,000 clones, just under 80% of them with a count of one. The ten biggest clones cover 1.5% of the sample.

Overall results and qualifications from the work: Immune exposure information for the cohort was limited to CMV serostatus. Roughly uniform sequencing depth across donors was assumed in presence/absence analyses, although this assumption may not hold. A further reported finding was that TCR beta sequences accurately predicted the HLA-A and HLA-B alleles for most subjects in the first cohort. In vitro tests confirmed that three of the cytomegalovirus-associated TCR beta chains recognize cytomegalovirus antigens. An association between a missense DCLRE1C variant and V-gene and J-gene trimming of TCR beta chains was found in a later genetic analysis and replicated in an independent cohort. In a later analysis, TCR association rates were found to vary across HLA loci, with the most associated TCRs seen for DRB1 alleles and the fewest for HLA-C alleles. Assigning TCR associations to individual alleles was difficult when HLA alleles, especially DR and DQ, strongly co-occurred. The sequencing pipeline was judged likely to have produced a cluster of highly shared sequence variants as a technical artifact. A later analysis found that HLA-associated TCR beta chains were more clonally expanded and had lower generation probabilities than equally common non-associated chains. Broadly in line with IMGT annotations, most TCR beta V segments showed up in productive rearrangements about 87% or about 30% of the time in an earlier analysis of a few hundred of the donors. Most TCR sequences were observed very rarely across donors, whereas some public TCRs were present in many individuals. At a false discovery rate of 0.05, a later analysis linked fewer than 20,000 TCR beta sequences to specific HLA alleles. Correlated functional status among segregating V segments might reflect linkage disequilibrium, but an unknown experimental factor could not be ruled out. Only TCR beta chains were sequenced in this cohort, and the absence of alpha or paired-chain data limited detectable features. The classifier was reported to diagnose cytomegalovirus status with high specificity and sensitivity in both the original cohort and the validation cohort. According to a later analysis, parvovirus B19, influenza, CMV and Epstein-Barr virus appeared linked to several top co-occurrence clusters. Some IMGT-functional V segments, including TRBV6-2 and TRBV6-3, could not be distinguished by the 87-base-pair reads and were therefore excluded. Because some donors lacked HLA typing at each locus, the association tests relied only on the typed subset. The authors suggested that the approach could potentially be extended to other disease states and immunological phenotypes. The study gave a list of under 200 TCR beta chains associated with cytomegalovirus. According to a later analysis, most CMV-associated TCR beta chains appeared to be HLA-restricted, and the HLA associations seemed to be driven largely by CMV exposure. Approximately 18 rarely observed V segments, including chromosome 9 orphons, were excluded from the earlier analysis of about 600 of the donors because counts were too low. A later genetic analysis reported fewer N-insertions in productive TCRs among donors in an Asian-associated ancestry cluster than the roughly 670-donor mean.

In this chain, TRBV18 is recombined with TRBJ2-7; 9 central nucleotides agree with TRBD2. This clonotype was obtained from a woman in her late teens or twenties in good health and CMV-seronegative. The specimen sequenced was PBMCs. The DNA sequence is given as TGTGCCAGCTCACCCCGGACTAGCGCCACGGAGGAGCAGTACTTC. It translates to CASSPRTSATEEQYF.